This passage covers 14 T cell receptor beta chains from one sample sequenced in a study of radiotherapy plus CTLA-4 blockade in lung cancer. This table comes from immunoSEQ multiplex PCR, and its TCRdb copy is limited to in-frame clones, with some not included. Of approximately 100,000 clones in the sample, around 85% were seen once. Material: peripheral blood, obtained from a patient treated with radiotherapy plus ipilimumab. The origin of the receptors is a human donor with non-small cell lung cancer that progressed on radiotherapy plus ipilimumab. Some clones in this sample may be carry-over from other donors' samples.

This clone was seen only once. V gene TRBV2 combines with J gene TRBJ1-2; D not certain. Germline V gene sequence: CDR1 SNHLY, CDR2 FYNNEI. The CDR3 spans 13 residues. Trimming stripped 4 bases from V and 9 bases from J, with 15 bases between. The CDR3 here is CASSGVPGNRYTF. The CDR3 DNA sequence: TGTGCCAGCAGTGGGGTCCCAGGAAATCGCTACACCTTC.

The V gene is TRBV5-1, the J gene TRBJ2-5; the match to TRBD2 covers 7 bases. Germline V gene data show CDR1 as SGHRS and CDR2 as YFSETQ. The trim removed 3 bases at V and 4 bases at J, leaving 12 bases unmatched. The CDR3 is made up of 16 amino acids. Here the CDR3 DNA reads TGCGCCAGCAGCTCTTCGGGAGCGGGGTTTGGAGAGACCCAGTACTTC. Translated: CASSSSGAGFGETQYF.

This sequence joins TRBV13 and TRBJ1-4, with a weak D call TRBD1 (6 bases). Trimming took 2 bases from V and 6 from J, leaving 22 bases between them. Germline V CDR1 and CDR2: PRHDT, FYEKMQ (reference sequence). CDR3 size: 18 residues. The CDR3 DNA sequence: TGTGCCAGCAGCTTAACGACAGGTTTTCGGGGCTTCGATGAAAAACTGTTTTTT. As protein: CASSLTTGFRGFDEKLFF.

V is TRBV7-3 and J is TRBJ2-7; perhaps TRBD1 as D (7 bases). The CDR3 spans 15 residues. Germline V gene lookup returns CDR1 SGHTA and CDR2 FQGTGA. V was clipped by 1 base and J by 2 bases, with 12 bases between them. CDR3 residues: CASSLMPGGTYEQYF. CDR3 in DNA: TGTGCCAGCAGCTTAATGCCAGGGGGGACCTACGAGCAGTACTTC.

V is TRBV28 and J is TRBJ1-5; D gene uncertain. Looked up from germline, CDR1 is MDHEN and CDR2 is SYDVKM. CDR3 length: 14 residues. Between the trimmed V and J ends, which lost 5 bases and 6 bases, there was a span of 14 bases. CDR3 in DNA: TGTGCCAGCAGTCTAAATTTGCAGGTTCAGCCCCAGCATTTT. This translates into CASSLNLQVQPQHF.

The rearrangement links TRBV12-5 to TRBJ1-3; TRBD1 might be the D (6 bases). V was shortened by 1 base and J by 4 bases, with 14 bases between the two germline ends. Per the germline V gene, CDR1 is LGHNT and CDR2 is FRNRAP. The CDR3 is 16 residues long. The CDR3 DNA is TGTGCTAGTGGTTTGGGGGGGGCTTTGTGGGGAAACACCATATATTTT. Protein sequence: CASGLGGALWGNTIYF.

This chain uses TRBV27 with TRBJ2-3; D gene unclear. This CDR3 spans 17 amino acids. V was pared by 7 bases and J by 0 bases, with 20 bases between. CDR1 is MNHEY, CDR2 SMNVEV, per germline (reference sequence). In DNA form, the CDR3 reads TGTGCCAGCACCTCCGGCGACGGCCGATTTAGCACAGATACGCAGTATTTT. It specifies CASTSGDGRFSTDTQYF.

For the CDR3, the DNA is TGCGCCAGCAGCTTGTCAGGGGCCCCACTTCAAGAGACCCAGTACTTC. Translated: CASSLSGAPLQETQYF. The V call is TRBV5-1, the J call TRBJ2-5; the D gene is possibly TRBD1 (6 bases). The CDR3 totals 16 residues. CDR1 is SGHRS, CDR2 YFSETQ, per germline. V dropped 1 base and J dropped 2 bases, with 15 bases sitting between them.

The chain carries TRBV5-1 and TRBJ2-7, with TRBD2 as a possible D gene (5 bases). Trimming shortened V by 4 bases and J by 2 bases, and 19 bases separated the two germline ends. Germline V CDR1 and CDR2: SGHRS, YFSETQ. The CDR3 is 16 amino acids. The CDR3 bases are TGCGCCAGCAGCACCGGAGGTAGTCGTCTCCCCTACGAGCAGTACTTC. Its translation is CASSTGGSRLPYEQYF.

This clone has only a few counts. The chain combines TRBV29-1 with TRBJ1-1; D gene uncertain. The germline V gene encodes CDR1 SQVTM and CDR2 ANQGSEA. The length of the CDR3 is 13 residues. V lost 0 bases and J 0 bases, leaving 5 bases between the germline ends. The CDR3 DNA follows: TGCAGCGTTGAAGATAGTATGAACACTGAAGCTTTCTTT. Amino acid sequence: CSVEDSMNTEAFF.

The rearrangement links TRBV25-1 to TRBJ2-2; no reliable D call. Germline assignment: CDR1 MGHDK and CDR2 SYGVNS. CDR3 length: 14 amino acids. V gave up 4 bases and J gave up 5 bases, with 11 bases separating them. The chain's CDR3 is CASSVRRGTGELFF. CDR3 DNA sequence: TGTGCCAGCAGTGTACGAAGAGGTACCGGGGAGCTGTTTTTT. Full variable domain (remainder filled in from reference TRBV25-1 and TRBJ2-2): EADIYQTPRYLVIGTGKKITLECSQTMGHDKMYWYQQDPGMELHLIHYSYGVNSTEKGDLSSESTVSRIRTEHFPLTLESARPSHTSQYLCASSVRRGTGELFFGEGSRLTVL.

The DNA for the CDR3 is TGCGCCAGCAGTTGGGACAGCAACACCGGGGAGCTGTTTTTT. This codes for CASSWDSNTGELFF. The gene calls are TRBV10-2 and TRBJ2-2, with 7 bases lining up with TRBD1. The CDR3 length is 14 residues. Germline-derived CDR1 and CDR2 are WSHSY and SAAADI. The trim removed 5 bases at V and 2 bases at J, leaving 2 bases unmatched.

This chain links TRBV5-1 with TRBJ1-1, with 7 positions matching TRBD1. Germline V gene lookup returns CDR1 SGHRS and CDR2 YFSETQ. CDR3 length: 15 amino acids. After removal of 2 bases from V and 2 bases from J, the junction contained 6 bases not matched to a gene. CDR3 region: CASSFQGGLNTEAFF. Written as DNA, the CDR3 is TGCGCCAGCAGCTTCCAGGGGGGTTTAAACACTGAAGCTTTCTTT.

CDR3 in amino acids: CASSLVRDPRAFF. The CDR3 DNA sequence: TGTGCCAGCAGCCTAGTTCGGGACCCTCGAGCTTTCTTT. The gene calls are TRBV7-2 and TRBJ1-1, with a tentative D call TRBD1 (5 bases). This CDR3 contains 13 residues. The V end lost 5 bases, the J end lost 10 bases, and 17 bases lay between the germline ends. Germline lookup yields CDR1 SGHTA and CDR2 FQGNSA.